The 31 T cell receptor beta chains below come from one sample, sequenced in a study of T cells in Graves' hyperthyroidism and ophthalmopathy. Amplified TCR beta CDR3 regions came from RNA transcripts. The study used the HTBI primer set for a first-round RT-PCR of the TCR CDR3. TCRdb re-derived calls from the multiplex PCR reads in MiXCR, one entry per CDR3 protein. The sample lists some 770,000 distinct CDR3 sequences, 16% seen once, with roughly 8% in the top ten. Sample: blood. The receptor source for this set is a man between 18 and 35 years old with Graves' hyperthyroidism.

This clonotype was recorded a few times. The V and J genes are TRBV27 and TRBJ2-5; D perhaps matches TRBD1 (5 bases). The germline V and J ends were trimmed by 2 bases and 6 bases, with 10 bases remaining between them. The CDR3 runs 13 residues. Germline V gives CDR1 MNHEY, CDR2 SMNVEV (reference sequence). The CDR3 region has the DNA TGTGCCAGCAGTTTAGGGGCCCGTCAGACCCAGTACTTC. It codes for CASSLGARQTQYF.

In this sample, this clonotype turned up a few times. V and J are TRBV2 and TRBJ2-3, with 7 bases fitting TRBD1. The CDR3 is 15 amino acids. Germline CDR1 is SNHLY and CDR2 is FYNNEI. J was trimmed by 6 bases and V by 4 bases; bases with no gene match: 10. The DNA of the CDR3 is TGTGCCAGCAGTGTGTTAGACAGGGTATCCGATACGCAGTATTTT. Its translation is CASSVLDRVSDTQYF.

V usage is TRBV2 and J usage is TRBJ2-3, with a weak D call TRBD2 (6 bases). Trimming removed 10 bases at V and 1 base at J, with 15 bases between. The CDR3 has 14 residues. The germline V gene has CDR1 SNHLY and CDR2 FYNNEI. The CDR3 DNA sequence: TGTGCCACGGACGGAGGGGCCGGCACAGATACGCAGTATTTT. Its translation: CATDGGAGTDTQYF.

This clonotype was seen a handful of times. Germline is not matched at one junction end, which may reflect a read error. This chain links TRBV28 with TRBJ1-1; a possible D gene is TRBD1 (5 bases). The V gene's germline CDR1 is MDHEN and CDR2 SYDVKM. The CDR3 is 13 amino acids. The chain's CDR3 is CASSRDPNTEALF. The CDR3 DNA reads TGTGCCAGCAGTAGGGACCCGAACACTGAAGCTCTCTTT.

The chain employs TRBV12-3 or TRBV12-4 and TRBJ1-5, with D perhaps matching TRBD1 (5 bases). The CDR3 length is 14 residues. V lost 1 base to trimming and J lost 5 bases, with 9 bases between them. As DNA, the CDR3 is TGTGCCAGCAGTTTAGAAGGGGTACATCAGCCCCAGCATTTT. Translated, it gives CASSLEGVHQPQHF.

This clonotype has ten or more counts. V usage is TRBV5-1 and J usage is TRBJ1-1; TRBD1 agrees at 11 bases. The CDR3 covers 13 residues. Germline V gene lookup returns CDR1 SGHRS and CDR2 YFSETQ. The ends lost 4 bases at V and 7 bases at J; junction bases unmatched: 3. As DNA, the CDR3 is TGCGCCAGCAGCGGACAGGGGGCTGGTGAAGCTTTCTTT. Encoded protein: CASSGQGAGEAFF. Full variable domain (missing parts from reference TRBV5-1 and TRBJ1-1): KAGVTQTPRYLIKTRGQQVTLSCSPISGHRSVSWYQQTPGQGLQFLFEYFSETQRNKGNFPGRFSGRQFSNSRSEMNVSTLELGDSALYLCASSGQGAGEAFFGQGTRLTVV.

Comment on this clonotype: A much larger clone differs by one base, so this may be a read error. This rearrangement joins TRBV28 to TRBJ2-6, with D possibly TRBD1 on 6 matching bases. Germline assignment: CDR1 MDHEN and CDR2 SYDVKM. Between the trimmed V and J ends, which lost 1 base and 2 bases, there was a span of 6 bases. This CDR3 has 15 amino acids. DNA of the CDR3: TGTGCCAGCAGTTTATACAGGGCTGGGGCCAACGTCCTGACTTTC. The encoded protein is CASSLYRAGANVLTF.

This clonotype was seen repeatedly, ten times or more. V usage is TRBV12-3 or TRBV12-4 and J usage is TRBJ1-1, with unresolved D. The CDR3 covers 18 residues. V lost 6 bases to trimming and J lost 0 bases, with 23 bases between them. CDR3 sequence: CASSPPHSAGFMNTEAFF. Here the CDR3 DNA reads TGTGCCAGCAGCCCGCCGCATTCGGCAGGCTTCATGAACACTGAAGCTTTCTTT.

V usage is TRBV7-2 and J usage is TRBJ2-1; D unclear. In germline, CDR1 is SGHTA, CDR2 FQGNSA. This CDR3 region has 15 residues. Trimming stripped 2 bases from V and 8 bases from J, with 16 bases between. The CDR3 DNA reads TGTGCCAGCAGCTTATCTCTTCACCCGACGGATGAGCAGTTCTTC. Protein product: CASSLSLHPTDEQFF.

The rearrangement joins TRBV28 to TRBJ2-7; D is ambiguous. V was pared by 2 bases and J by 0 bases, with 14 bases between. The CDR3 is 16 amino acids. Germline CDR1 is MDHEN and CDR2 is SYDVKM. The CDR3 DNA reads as TGTGCCAGCAGTTTAACCCCTCGTGTCTACTCCTACGAGCAGTACTTC. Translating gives CASSLTPRVYSYEQYF.

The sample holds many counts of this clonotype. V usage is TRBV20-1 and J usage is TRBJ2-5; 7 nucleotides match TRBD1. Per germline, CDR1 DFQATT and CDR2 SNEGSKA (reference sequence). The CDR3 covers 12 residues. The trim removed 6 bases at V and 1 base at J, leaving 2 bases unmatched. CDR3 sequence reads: CSAGQFQETQYF. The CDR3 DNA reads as TGCAGTGCGGGACAGTTCCAAGAGACCCAGTACTTC.

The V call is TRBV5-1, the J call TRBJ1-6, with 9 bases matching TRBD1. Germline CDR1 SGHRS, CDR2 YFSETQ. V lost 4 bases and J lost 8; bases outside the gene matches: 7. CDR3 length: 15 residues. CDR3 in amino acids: CASSRTGEEDSPLHF. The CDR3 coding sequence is TGCGCCAGCAGCCGGACAGGGGAGGAGGATTCACCCCTCCACTTT.

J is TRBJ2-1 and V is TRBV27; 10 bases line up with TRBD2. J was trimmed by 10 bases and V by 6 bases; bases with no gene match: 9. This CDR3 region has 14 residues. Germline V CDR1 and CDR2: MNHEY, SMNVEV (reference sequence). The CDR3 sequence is CASRVGLALGEQFF. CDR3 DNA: TGTGCCAGCAGAGTGGGACTAGCGTTAGGAGAGCAGTTCTTC.

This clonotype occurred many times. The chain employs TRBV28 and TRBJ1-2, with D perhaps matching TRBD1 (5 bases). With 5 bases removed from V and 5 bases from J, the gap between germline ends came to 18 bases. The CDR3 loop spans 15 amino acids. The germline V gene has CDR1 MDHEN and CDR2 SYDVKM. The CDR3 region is CASSEPGTHFYGYTF. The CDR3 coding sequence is TGTGCCAGCAGTGAACCCGGGACGCACTTTTATGGCTACACCTTC.

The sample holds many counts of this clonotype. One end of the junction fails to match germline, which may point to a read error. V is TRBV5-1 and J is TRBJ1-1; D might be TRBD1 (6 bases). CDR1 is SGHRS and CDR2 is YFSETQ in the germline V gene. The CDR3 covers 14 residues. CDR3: CASSLRGGNTEAFF. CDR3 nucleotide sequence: TGTGCCAGCAGTCTCAGGGGAGGGAACACTGAAGCTTTCTTT.

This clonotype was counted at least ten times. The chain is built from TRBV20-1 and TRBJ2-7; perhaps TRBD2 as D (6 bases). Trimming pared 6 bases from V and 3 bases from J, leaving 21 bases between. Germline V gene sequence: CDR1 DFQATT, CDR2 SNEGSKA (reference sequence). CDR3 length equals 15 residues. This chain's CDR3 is CSAWGDGTPFYEQYF. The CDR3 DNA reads TGCAGTGCCTGGGGCGACGGGACTCCATTCTACGAGCAGTACTTC.

CDR3 amino acids: CASSSFTGGVSPLHF. For the CDR3, the DNA is TGTGCCAGCAGTTCATTCACAGGGGGCGTTTCACCCCTCCACTTT. The gene calls are TRBV27 and TRBJ1-6, with 9 bases aligning to TRBD1. This CDR3 has 15 amino acids. Germline V gene lookup returns CDR1 MNHEY and CDR2 SMNVEV (reference sequence). V dropped 4 bases and J dropped 9; count of bases not matched to a gene: 7.

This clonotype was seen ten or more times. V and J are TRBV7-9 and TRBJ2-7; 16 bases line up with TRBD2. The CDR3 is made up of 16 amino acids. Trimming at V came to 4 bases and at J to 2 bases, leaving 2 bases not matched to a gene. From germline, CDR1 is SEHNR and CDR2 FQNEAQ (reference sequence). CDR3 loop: CASSSGTSGRAYEQYF. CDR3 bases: TGTGCCAGCAGCTCAGGGACTAGCGGGAGGGCCTACGAGCAGTACTTC.

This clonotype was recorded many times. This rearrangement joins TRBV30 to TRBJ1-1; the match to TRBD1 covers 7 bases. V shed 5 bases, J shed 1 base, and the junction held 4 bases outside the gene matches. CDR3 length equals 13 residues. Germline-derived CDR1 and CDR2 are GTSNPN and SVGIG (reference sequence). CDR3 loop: CAWAQGWNTEAFF. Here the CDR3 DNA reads TGTGCCTGGGCACAGGGGTGGAACACTGAAGCTTTCTTT.

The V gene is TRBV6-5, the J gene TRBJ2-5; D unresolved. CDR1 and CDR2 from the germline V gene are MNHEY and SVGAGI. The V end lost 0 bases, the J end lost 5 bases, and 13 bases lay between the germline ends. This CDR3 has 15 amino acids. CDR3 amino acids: CASSYSTLAAETQYF. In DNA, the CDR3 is TGTGCCAGCAGTTACTCGACCCTTGCGGCCGAGACCCAGTACTTC.

CDR3 DNA: TGCAGTGCTACCGGGACAGGGGACTCGATGAACACTGAAGCTTTCTTT. Protein: CSATGTGDSMNTEAFF. V is TRBV20-1 and J is TRBJ1-1; TRBD1 agrees at 10 bases. V gave up 4 bases and J gave up 0 bases; unmatched junction bases: 8. The CDR3 spans 16 residues. Germline V gene sequence: CDR1 DFQATT, CDR2 SNEGSKA (reference sequence).

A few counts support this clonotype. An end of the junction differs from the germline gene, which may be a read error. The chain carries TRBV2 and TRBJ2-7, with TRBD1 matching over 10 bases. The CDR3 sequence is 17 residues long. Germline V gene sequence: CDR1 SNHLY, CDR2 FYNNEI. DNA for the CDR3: TGTGCCGGCAGTTGGGGACAGGGGAGATTTGATACCTACGAGCAGTACTTC. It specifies CAGSWGQGRFDTYEQYF.

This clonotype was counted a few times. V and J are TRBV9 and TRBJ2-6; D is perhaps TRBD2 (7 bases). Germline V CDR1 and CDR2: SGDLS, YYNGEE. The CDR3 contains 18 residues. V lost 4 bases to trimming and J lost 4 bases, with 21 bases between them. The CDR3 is CASSPTWGGAVGANVLTF. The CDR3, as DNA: TGTGCCAGCAGCCCCACCTGGGGGGGGGCAGTCGGGGCCAACGTCCTGACTTTC. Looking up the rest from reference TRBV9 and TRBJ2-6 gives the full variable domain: DSGVTQTPKHLITATGQRVTLRCSPRSGDLSVYWYQQSLDQGLQFLIQYYNGEERAKGNILERFSAQQFPDLHSELNLSSLELGDSALYFCASSPTWGGAVGANVLTFGAGSRLTVL.

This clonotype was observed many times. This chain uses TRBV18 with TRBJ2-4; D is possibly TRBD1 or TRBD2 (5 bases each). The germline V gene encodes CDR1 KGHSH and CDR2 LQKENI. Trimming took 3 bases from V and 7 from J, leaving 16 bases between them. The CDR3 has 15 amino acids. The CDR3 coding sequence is TGTGCCAGCTCACCTGGGACCGCCGAGGGTAACATTCAGTACTTC. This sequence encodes CASSPGTAEGNIQYF.

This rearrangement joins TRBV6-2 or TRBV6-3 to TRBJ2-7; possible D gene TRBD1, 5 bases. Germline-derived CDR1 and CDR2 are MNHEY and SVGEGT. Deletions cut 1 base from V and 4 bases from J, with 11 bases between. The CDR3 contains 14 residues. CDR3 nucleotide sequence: TGTGCCAGCAGTTACTGGGGCGGACAATACGAGCAGTACTTC. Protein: CASSYWGGQYEQYF.

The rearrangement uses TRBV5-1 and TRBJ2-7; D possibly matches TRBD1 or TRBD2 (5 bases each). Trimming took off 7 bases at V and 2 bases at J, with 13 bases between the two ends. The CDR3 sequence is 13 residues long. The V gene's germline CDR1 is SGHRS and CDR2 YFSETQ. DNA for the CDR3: TGCGCCAGCCGAAGGGACCCCGCCTACGAGCAGTACTTC. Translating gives CASRRDPAYEQYF.

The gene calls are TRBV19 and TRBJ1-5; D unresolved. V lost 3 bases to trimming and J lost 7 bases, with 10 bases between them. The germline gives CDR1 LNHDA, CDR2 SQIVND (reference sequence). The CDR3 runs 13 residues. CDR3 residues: CASSIPPGQPQHF. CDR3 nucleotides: TGTGCCAGTAGTATCCCCCCGGGCCAGCCCCAGCATTTT.

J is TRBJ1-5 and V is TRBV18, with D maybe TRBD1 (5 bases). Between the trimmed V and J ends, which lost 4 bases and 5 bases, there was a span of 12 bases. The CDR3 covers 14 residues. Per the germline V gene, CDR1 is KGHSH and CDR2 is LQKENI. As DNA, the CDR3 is TGTGCCAGCTCACGGGACGGCAAAGATCAGCCCCAGCATTTT. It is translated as CASSRDGKDQPQHF. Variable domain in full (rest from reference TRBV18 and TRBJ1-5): NAGVMQNPRHLVRRRGQEARLRCSPMKGHSHVYWYRQLPEEGLKFMVYLQKENIIDESGMPKERFSAEFPKEGPSILRIQQVVRGDSAAYFCASSRDGKDQPQHFGDGTRLSIL.

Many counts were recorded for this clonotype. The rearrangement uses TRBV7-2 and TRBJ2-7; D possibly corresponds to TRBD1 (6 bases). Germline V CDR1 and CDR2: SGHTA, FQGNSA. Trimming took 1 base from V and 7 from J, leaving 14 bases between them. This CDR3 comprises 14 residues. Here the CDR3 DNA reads TGTGCCAGCAGCTTAGGGGCAGGGGTCGAGGAGCAGTACTTC. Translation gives CASSLGAGVEEQYF.

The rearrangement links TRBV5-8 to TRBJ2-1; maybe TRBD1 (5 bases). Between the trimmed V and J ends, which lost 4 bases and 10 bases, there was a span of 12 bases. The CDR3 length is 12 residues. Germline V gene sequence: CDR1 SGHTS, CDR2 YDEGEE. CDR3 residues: CASSSSGAEQFF. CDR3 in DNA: TGTGCCAGCAGCAGTAGTGGGGCGGAGCAGTTCTTC.

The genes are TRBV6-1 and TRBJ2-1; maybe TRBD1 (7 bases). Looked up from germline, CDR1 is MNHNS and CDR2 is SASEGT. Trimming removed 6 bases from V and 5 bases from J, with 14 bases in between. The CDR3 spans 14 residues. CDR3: CASSFRGAHNEQFF. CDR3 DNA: TGTGCCAGCAGCTTCAGGGGGGCTCACAATGAGCAGTTCTTC.